This TCR beta chain emerged from a study of tumor-infiltrating lymphocytes in primary liver carcinoma. About the study: Between about 4 and 10 cm across, the tumors were all of stage T1-T3 N0M0.

Germline DNA was extracted too, while blood RNA derived from unsorted whole blood. Patients carried chronic HBV infection without prior treatment. Sampling before surgery obtained approximately 3.9 milliliters of peripheral blood. Starting from roughly 540 ng of total RNA, TCR beta cDNA was produced with a primer in the constant region. Libraries covering TCR beta were generated through three nested multiplex PCR rounds (using a slightly modified ARM-PCR). The study ran its first two PCR rounds for roughly 10 cycles each, using TRBV1-TRBV30 forward primers and a C-beta reverse primer. TCRdb re-analysed the multiplex PCR reads in MiXCR, keeping a single row per CDR3 protein. Of about 300,000 distinct CDR3 sequences listed, around three fifths were seen once; the top ten hold approximately 9%. The CDR3 has 13 residues. The junction had 4 bases not matched to a gene; V was cut back by 8 bases and J by 3 bases. The germline V gene encodes CDR1 GTSNPN and CDR2 SVGIG (reference sequence).

This TCR came from a man between 35 and 55 years old with primary liver carcinoma and hepatitis B virus infection. This chain uses TRBV30 with TRBJ2-7; 13 bases agree with TRBD2. Sequenced: peripheral blood. The CDR3 DNA is TGTGCCCATAGGACTAGCGGGAGCTACGAGCAGTACTTC. Translated: CAHRTSGSYEQYF.